This T cell receptor beta chain came from a study of cytomegalovirus exposure and HLA in healthy donors. This clone appeared once. Researchers ran the PCR with 60 Vbeta and 13 Jbeta primers. Sequencing was performed with immunoSEQ multiplex PCR; in TCRdb, only in-frame clones are kept and a portion is missing. The table records under 200,000 clones, more than 60% of them present only once. Trimming took off 6 bases at V and 1 base at J, with 21 bases between the two ends. There are 17 residues in the CDR3. Germline CDR1 reads MDHEN; CDR2 reads SYDVKM. The gene calls are TRBV28 and TRBJ1-1, with D perhaps matching TRBD1 (6 bases). The sequencing sample was made of PBMCs. The origin of this receptor is a woman aged 45-65 years in good health and CMV-seropositive. CDR3 DNA: TGTGCCAGCAGCACCGCCAACAGGGTTGGGAAGAACACTGAAGCTTTCTTT. Translated, it gives CASSTANRVGKNTEAFF.